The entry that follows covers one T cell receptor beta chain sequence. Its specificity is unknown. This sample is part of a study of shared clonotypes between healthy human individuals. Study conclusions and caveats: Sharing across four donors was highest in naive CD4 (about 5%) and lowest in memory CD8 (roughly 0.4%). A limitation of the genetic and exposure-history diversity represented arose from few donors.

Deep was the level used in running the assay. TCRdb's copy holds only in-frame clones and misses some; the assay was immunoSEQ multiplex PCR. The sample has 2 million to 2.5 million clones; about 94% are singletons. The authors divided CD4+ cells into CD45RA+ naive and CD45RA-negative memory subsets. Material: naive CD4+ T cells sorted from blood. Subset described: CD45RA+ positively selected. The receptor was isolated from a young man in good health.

The CDR3 sequence is CASSSPAPFYEQYF. The CDR3 DNA follows: TGTGCCAGCAGTAGTCCAGCACCCTTCTACGAGCAGTACTTC. The chain links TRBV6-1 to TRBJ2-7; no clear D gene. Trimming cost V 5 bases and J 3 bases, with 14 bases left between them. The CDR3 is 14 amino acids. Germline V lookup: CDR1 MNHNS, CDR2 SASEGT.